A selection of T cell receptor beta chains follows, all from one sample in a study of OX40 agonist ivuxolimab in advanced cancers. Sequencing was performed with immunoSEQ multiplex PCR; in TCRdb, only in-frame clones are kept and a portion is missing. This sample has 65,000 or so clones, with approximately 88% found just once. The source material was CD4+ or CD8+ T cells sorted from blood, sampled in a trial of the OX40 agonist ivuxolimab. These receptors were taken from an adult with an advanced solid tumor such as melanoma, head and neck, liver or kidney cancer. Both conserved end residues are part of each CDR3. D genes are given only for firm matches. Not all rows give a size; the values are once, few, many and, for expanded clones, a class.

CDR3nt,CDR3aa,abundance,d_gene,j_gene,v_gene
TGCGCCAGCAGTTTCACCTTTCGGGCGGTTGAGCAGTTCTTC,CASSFTFRAVEQFF,.,.,TRBJ2-1,TRBV5-1
TGTGCCAGCACCCCCCAGGGGGCAACCGGGGAGCTGTTTTTT,CASTPQGATGELFF,.,TRBD1,TRBJ2-2,TRBV6-5
TGTGCCAGCAGATCATGGGGAGCAACTTACAATGAGCAGTTCTTC,CASRSWGATYNEQFF,.,.,TRBJ2-1,TRBV2
TGCGCCAGCATCAAACAGGGGGCGCCCAATGAGCAGTTCTTC,CASIKQGAPNEQFF,.,TRBD1,TRBJ2-1,TRBV23-1
TGTGCCAGCAGCTATGGACGAACTGAAGCTTTCTTT,CASSYGRTEAFF,.,.,TRBJ1-1,TRBV11-3
TGTGCCAGCAGTCTACAGGGGGCCGCGAACACCGGGGAGCTGTTTTTT,CASSLQGAANTGELFF,.,TRBD1,TRBJ2-2,TRBV28
TGCGCCAGCAGCCTTTGGTCGGTTACGAACACCGGGGAGCTGTTTTTT,CASSLWSVTNTGELFF,.,.,TRBJ2-2,TRBV4-1
TGTGCCAGCATTGGGACAGGGGCTAACTATGGCTACACCTTC,CASIGTGANYGYTF,.,TRBD1,TRBJ1-2,TRBV6-5
TGTGCCAGCACTGGGCCGGGACCCAGCTCCTACAATGAGCAGTTCTTC,CASTGPGPSSYNEQFF,few,.,TRBJ2-1,TRBV2
TGTGCCAGCAGTGAAGCTTCGTGGACCGGGGAGCTGTTTTTT,CASSEASWTGELFF,.,.,TRBJ2-2,TRBV2
TGCGCCAGCAGCTTGGCAGGGGCGGCTGGAAACACCATATATTTT,CASSLAGAAGNTIYF,.,.,TRBJ1-3,TRBV5-1
TGTGCCAGCAGTTTCGGAGAGACCCAGTACTTC,CASSFGETQYF,.,.,TRBJ2-5,TRBV28
TGTGCCATCAGTGAGTCGGTGGACTCCATCGGCGGAAAACTGTTTTTT,CAISESVDSIGGKLFF,.,.,TRBJ1-4,TRBV10-3
TGTGCCAGTAGTATTTTCGGGGACGGCTACACCTTC,CASSIFGDGYTF,.,.,TRBJ1-2,TRBV19
TGTGCCAGCTCTAGCGGGAGCCACTGGGAGCAGTTCTTC,CASSSGSHWEQFF,.,TRBD2,TRBJ2-1,TRBV6-5
TGTGCCAGCAGTGATGGGGTACTCTCTGGAAACACCATATATTTT,CASSDGVLSGNTIYF,.,.,TRBJ1-3,TRBV6-1
TGTGCCAGCAGTTTATCGGGCAGGGCGAACACTGAAGCTTTCTTT,CASSLSGRANTEAFF,.,.,TRBJ1-1,TRBV27
TGTGCCAGCAGTTTAGGGGGGGCAACTAATGAAAAACTGTTTTTT,CASSLGGATNEKLFF,.,.,TRBJ1-4,TRBV28
TGTGCCAGCAGAGGAGGTACTTTCAATCAGCCCCAGCATTTT,CASRGGTFNQPQHF,.,.,TRBJ1-5,TRBV28
TGTGCCAGCAGTGAAGTGGGCCAGCTCACCGGGGAGCTGTTTTTT,CASSEVGQLTGELFF,.,.,TRBJ2-2,TRBV2
TGTGCCAGCTCACCGTCCGGTTCCGGCTACACCTTC,CASSPSGSGYTF,.,.,TRBJ1-2,TRBV18
TGTGCCAGTAGTATAGAGGGCACATCAAATCAGCCCCAGCATTTT,CASSIEGTSNQPQHF,.,.,TRBJ1-5,TRBV19
TGTGCCTGTCAACGTACGCATACTGAAGCTTTCTTT,CACQRTHTEAFF,.,.,TRBJ1-1,TRBV30